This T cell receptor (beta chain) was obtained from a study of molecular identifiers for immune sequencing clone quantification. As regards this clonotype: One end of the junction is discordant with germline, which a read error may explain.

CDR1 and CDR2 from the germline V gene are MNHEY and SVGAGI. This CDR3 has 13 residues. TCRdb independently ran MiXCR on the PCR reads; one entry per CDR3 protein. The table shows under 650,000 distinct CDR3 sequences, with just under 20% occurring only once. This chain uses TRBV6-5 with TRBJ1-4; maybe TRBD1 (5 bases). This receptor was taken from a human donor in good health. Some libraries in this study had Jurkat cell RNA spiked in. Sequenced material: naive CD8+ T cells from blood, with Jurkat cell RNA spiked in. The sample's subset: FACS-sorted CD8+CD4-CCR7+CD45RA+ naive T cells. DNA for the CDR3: TGTGACAGCGGTTACGGGACCGAGGGAAAACTGCTTTTT. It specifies CDSGYGTEGKLLF.